The clone carrying this T cell receptor (beta chain) appeared many times. What it binds is not known. The sample belongs to a study of identical twins. Germline V lookup: CDR1 LGHNA, CDR2 YSLEER. The V end lost 1 base, the J end lost 5 bases, and 14 bases lay between the germline ends. This CDR3 comprises 16 residues. TCRdb re-called the 5' RACE reads with MiXCR, one entry per CDR3 protein. The sample contains 400,000 to 500,000 distinct CDR3 sequences, 15% to 20% of which appear only once. General observations from the study: There were fewer insertions in abundant cord blood beta clonotypes, but memory repertoires showed no such pattern.

The clonotype comes from a man aged 45-65 years in good health. What was sequenced was naive T cells sorted from blood. The chain carries TRBV4-3 and TRBJ2-2; D gene unclear. The CDR3 reads CASSQGSLSRTGELFF. CDR3 nucleotides: TGCGCCAGCAGCCAAGGGTCACTCAGCCGGACCGGGGAGCTGTTTTTT.